This T cell receptor (beta chain) was recorded in a study of control samples from healthy donors and cancer patients. The CDR3 is 15 residues long. CDR1 and CDR2 from the germline V gene are SGHRS and YFSETQ. V trimming: 4 bases; J trimming: 6 bases; junction bases outside the gene matches: 10. Clones were sequenced by immunoSEQ multiplex PCR, and TCRdb holds only the in-frame ones, with some missing. The sample lists about 270,000 clones, over 75% occurring once. The receptor's source is a woman aged 55-69 years with lung cancer. Specimen: PBMCs. The rearrangement joins TRBV5-1 to TRBJ2-1; 7 positions match TRBD1. DNA for the CDR3: TGCGCCAGCAGCCCACGACAGGGAACTGGCAATGAGCAGTTCTTC. It translates to CASSPRQGTGNEQFF.